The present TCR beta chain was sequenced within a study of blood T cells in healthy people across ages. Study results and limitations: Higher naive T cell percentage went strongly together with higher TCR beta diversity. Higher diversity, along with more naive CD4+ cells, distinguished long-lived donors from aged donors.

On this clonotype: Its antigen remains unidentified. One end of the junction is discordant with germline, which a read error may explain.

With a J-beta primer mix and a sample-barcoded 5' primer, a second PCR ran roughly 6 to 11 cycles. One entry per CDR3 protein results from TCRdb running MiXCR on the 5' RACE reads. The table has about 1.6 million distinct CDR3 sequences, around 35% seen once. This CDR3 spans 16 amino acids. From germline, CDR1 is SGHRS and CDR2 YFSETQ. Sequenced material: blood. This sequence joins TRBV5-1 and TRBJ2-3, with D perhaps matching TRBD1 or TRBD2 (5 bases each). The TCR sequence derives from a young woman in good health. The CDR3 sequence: CASAIGVRGSTDAQYF. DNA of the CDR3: TGCGCCAGCGCCATCGGAGTGAGGGGATCCACAGATGCGCAGTATTTT.